This section outlines one TCR beta chain sequence together with its context. The data are from a study of human T cells and chemical hapten exposure. Time point noted: patch test 2, 6 weeks after DPC sensitization. Treatment here: therapeutic diphenylcyclopropenone sensitization with weekly scalp DPC. Looked up from germline, CDR1 is SGHDN and CDR2 is FVKESK. Trimming removed 1 base at V and 7 bases at J, with 16 bases between. There are 16 residues in the CDR3. The study used a library that attached unique molecular identifiers to individual cDNA molecules. TCRdb passed the RACE reads through MiXCR, listing each CDR3 protein once. The table lists about 89,000 distinct CDR3 sequences, more than 9.5% of them singletons, with roughly 2.3% in the top ten.

The origin of this receptor is a man aged 40-49 years with alopecia areata. Some clones in this sample may be carry-over from other donors' samples. The rearrangement links TRBV14 to TRBJ2-2; D remains unclear. Sample: whole blood, taken in connection with sensitization to the hapten diphenylcyclopropenone (DPC). The CDR3 nucleotides read TGTGCCAGCAGCCAAGTGAACGCACGGTGGGGCGGGGAGCTGTTTTTT. Protein product: CASSQVNARWGGELFF.